Here is one T cell receptor (beta chain) with its context. Its antigen is still unknown. These data come from a study of cytomegalovirus exposure and HLA in healthy donors. Study in general: The same platform was used for the 100 to 150 validation repertoires and the 600 to 850 first-cohort repertoires, a later analysis reported. Study results and limitations: That first-cohort TCR clusters tended to co-occur in the approximately 110 validation repertoires was found in a later analysis. Most TCR sequences were uncommon, yet certain public TCRs appeared in many donors. It was confirmed in vitro that three of the CMV-associated chains were specific for CMV antigens.

Per the germline V gene, CDR1 is MNHNS and CDR2 is SASEGT. V gave up 2 bases and J gave up 4 bases; unmatched junction bases: 8. CDR3 length: 16 residues. Produced via immunoSEQ multiplex PCR; TCRdb's table is partial and in-frame only. This table holds some 90,000 clones, 87% found once. The sequenced material came from PBMCs. This receptor was identified in a man between 18 and 29 years old in good health and CMV-seropositive. V is TRBV6-1 and J is TRBJ2-7; 10 bases fit TRBD1. CDR3 bases: TGTGCCAGCAGTGAATATTACGGGACAGGGGAGTACGAGCAGTACTTC. It translates to CASSEYYGTGEYEQYF.